This TCR beta chain was identified in a study of blood T cell repertoires in COVID-19. The wider study: Nucleic acid was either cDNA or gDNA, and it came from T cells, B-cell-depleted T cells, or PBMCs.

In the original analysis: Amplification from reference gene primers served as the basis for estimated nucleated cell counts. The protocol was immunoSEQ multiplex PCR, while the TCRdb copy is restricted to in-frame clones and leaves out a portion. Clonal size and the V and J genes are those of that table, whereas D and trimming came from the DNA. The data show under 350,000 clones, around nine tenths seen once. The CDR3 length is 19 residues. Trimming took 4 bases from V and 8 from J, leaving 27 bases between them. CDR1 is SGHAT and CDR2 is FQNNGV in the germline V gene. Source material: peripheral blood. This chain connects TRBV11-2 to TRBJ1-6; no clear D gene. The sequence was obtained from a man between 40 and 49 years old with acute or convalescent COVID-19. CDR3 nucleotides: TGTGCCAGCAGCTCCGGAAGTGGGAGTTGGCAGTTCAAGGATTCACCCCTCCACTTT. This gives the protein CASSSGSGSWQFKDSPLHF.